These T cell receptor beta chains were read from a single sample in a study of T cell responses to AZD1222 COVID-19 vaccine. The assay was immunoSEQ multiplex PCR, and TCRdb's table has in-frame clones only and misses some. The sample holds roughly 140,000 clones, approximately 90% seen once. The source was peripheral blood, collected on day 0 of MenACWY control vaccination. The receptor set was obtained from an adult in good health. The CDR3 runs from the conserved cysteine through the conserved F or W. A D gene is named only where the DNA matches it firmly. A clone size is listed for some rows: how often the clone was seen (once, few, many), or a class if it is expanded.

V gene	clone size	D gene	J gene	CDR3 protein	CDR3 DNA
TRBV13	NA	NA	TRBJ2-1	CASSPPRGKKQFF	TGTGCCAGCAGCCCGCCCAGAGGAAAGAAACAGTTCTTC
TRBV30	NA	TRBD1	TRBJ1-2	CAGGQGGHGYTF	TGTGCCGGGGGACAGGGAGGCCATGGCTACACCTTC
TRBV5-6	few	NA	TRBJ1-2	CASSHLSGHYGYTF	TGTGCCAGCAGCCATCTCTCGGGGCACTATGGCTACACCTTC
TRBV5-1	NA	TRBD2	TRBJ2-1	CASSGLPSGGAINEQFF	TGCGCCAGCAGCGGACTACCTAGCGGGGGGGCGATCAATGAGCAGTTCTTC
TRBV19	NA	TRBD2	TRBJ2-5	CASMPTGGQETQYF	TGTGCCAGTATGCCCACGGGGGGACAAGAGACCCAGTACTTC
TRBV18	NA	NA	TRBJ1-1	CASSPGRREAFF	TGTGCCAGCTCACCAGGGCGGCGGGAAGCTTTCTTT
TRBV7-8	NA	NA	TRBJ2-3	CASSFDTGTDTQYF	TGTGCCAGCAGCTTTGACACAGGCACAGATACGCAGTATTTT
TRBV28	NA	TRBD1	TRBJ1-3	CASSSSPGTGSSGNTIYF	TGTGCCAGCAGTTCCAGTCCCGGGACAGGCTCCTCTGGAAACACCATATATTTT
TRBV18	NA	NA	TRBJ2-7	CASSHPDNEQYF	TGTGCCAGCTCACATCCGGACAACGAGCAGTACTTC
TRBV12-3/TRBV12-4	NA	NA	TRBJ2-5	CASRYNSKETQYF	TGTGCCAGCAGGTATAATAGTAAAGAGACCCAGTACTTC
TRBV5-4	NA	NA	TRBJ1-4	CASSPADAAGEKLFF	TGTGCCAGCAGCCCAGCGGACGCGGCGGGCGAAAAACTGTTTTTT
TRBV7-2	NA	NA	TRBJ1-5	CASSPEGRSNQPQHF	TGTGCCAGCAGCCCTGAAGGGCGGAGCAATCAGCCCCAGCATTTT
TRBV6-6	NA	NA	TRBJ2-7	CASSHGGTGYEQYF	TGTGCCAGCAGCCACGGGGGGACAGGCTACGAGCAGTACTTC
TRBV28	NA	NA	TRBJ1-2	CASSLLSSYGYTF	TGTGCCAGCAGTTTATTGAGCAGCTATGGCTACACCTTC
TRBV27	NA	TRBD1	TRBJ1-6	CASTHLGQGTSAPLHF	TGTGCCAGCACCCACCTGGGACAGGGGACCAGCGCACCCCTCCACTTT
TRBV7-9	NA	NA	TRBJ2-7	CASGGDSGSEQYF	TGTGCCAGCGGCGGGGACAGCGGCTCCGAGCAGTACTTC
TRBV27	NA	NA	TRBJ2-7	CASSFLGGDTYEQYF	TGTGCCAGCAGTTTCCTCGGCGGGGATACCTACGAGCAGTACTTC
TRBV4-1	NA	NA	TRBJ2-1	CASSQDPRWGYNEQFF	TGCGCCAGCAGCCAAGATCCCAGGTGGGGATACAATGAGCAGTTCTTC
TRBV4-3	once	NA	TRBJ2-1	CASSQVLQAHEQFF	TGCGCCAGCAGCCAAGTGCTACAGGCCCATGAGCAGTTCTTC
TRBV4-3	few	TRBD1	TRBJ2-7	CASSQEGDSRYEQYF	TGCGCCAGCAGCCAAGAGGGGGACAGTAGGTACGAGCAGTACTTC
TRBV9	once	NA	TRBJ2-5	CASSATRQGGETQYF	TGTGCCAGCAGCGCGACCCGACAGGGAGGTGAGACCCAGTACTTC
TRBV24-1	NA	NA	TRBJ2-1	CATHAGRGGNEQFF	TGTGCCACCCACGCCGGAAGAGGGGGCAATGAGCAGTTCTTC
TRBV6-4	NA	TRBD2	TRBJ2-1	CASSDLAGVGNEQFF	TGTGCCAGCAGTGACTTGGCGGGAGTAGGGAATGAGCAGTTCTTC
TRBV7-2	NA	NA	TRBJ1-6	CASSQGTYNSPLHF	TGTGCCAGCAGTCAAGGAACTTATAATTCACCCCTCCACTTT
TRBV6-1	once	NA	TRBJ1-5	CASSEDPLQPQHF	TGTGCCAGCAGTGAGGACCCCCTTCAGCCCCAGCATTTT
TRBV7-2	NA	TRBD1	TRBJ1-4	CASSYWGTGEKLFF	TGTGCCAGCAGCTATTGGGGGACAGGTGAAAAACTGTTTTTT
TRBV14	once	NA	TRBJ1-2	CASSPRRGYGYTF	TGTGCCAGCAGCCCACGACGGGGCTATGGCTACACCTTC
TRBV2	NA	NA	TRBJ2-3	CASSDLRGGDTQYF	TGTGCCAGCAGTGACCTCAGGGGTGGGGATACGCAGTATTTT
TRBV18	NA	NA	TRBJ1-5	CASSRDSDNQPQHF	TGTGCCAGCTCACGCGACAGTGATAATCAGCCCCAGCATTTT
TRBV10-3	NA	TRBD1	TRBJ2-7	CAISAGTGGYSSYEQYF	TGTGCCATCAGTGCCGGGACAGGGGGCTATAGCTCCTACGAGCAGTACTTC
TRBV27	NA	NA	TRBJ2-2	CASSLHSGTRRTGELFF	TGTGCCAGCAGTTTACATTCCGGGACCCGGCGGACCGGGGAGCTGTTTTTT